The sequence of this T cell receptor beta chain was determined in a study of tumor-infiltrating lymphocytes in oesophageal squamous cell carcinoma. TCRdb reprocessed the PCR reads with MiXCR, giving one entry per CDR3 protein. The table shows some 10,000 distinct CDR3 sequences, with about 50% occurring only once. The germline V gene encodes CDR1 MDHEN and CDR2 SYDVKM. This CDR3 comprises 15 residues. This chain joins TRBV28 and TRBJ1-1; 7 nucleotides line up with TRBD2. The J call may be faulty, since TRBJ2-1 better matches the DNA end. Material for sequencing was esophageal tumor tissue. The sequence came from a male donor with esophageal squamous cell carcinoma. The CDR3 region has the DNA TGTGCCAGCGGAGACGGGGAGGGAGTCATCAATGAGCAGTTCTTC. Encoded protein: CASGDGEGVINEQFF.